These 9 T cell receptor beta chains were sequenced from one sample in a study of shared clonotypes between healthy human individuals. TCRdb's copy holds only in-frame clones and misses some; the assay was immunoSEQ multiplex PCR. The repertoire holds 2 million to 2.5 million clones, with more than 85% as singletons. What was sequenced was naive CD4+ T cells from PBMCs. This sample's subset: CD45RA+ positively selected. Receptor source: a young man in good health. Some clones in this sample may be carry-over from other donors' samples.

The rearrangement uses TRBV29-1 and TRBJ2-3, with D perhaps matching TRBD1 (6 bases). The V and J ends lost 4 bases and 5 bases respectively, with 16 bases between them. The germline gives CDR1 SQVTM, CDR2 ANQGSEA. The CDR3 is 14 amino acids. CDR3 sequence: CSVGGGVDEDTQYF. The CDR3 nucleotides are TGCAGCGTTGGAGGGGGAGTGGACGAAGATACGCAGTATTTT.

This clone has just one count. The chain links TRBV15 to TRBJ2-2; no firm D call. In germline, CDR1 is LNHNV, CDR2 YYDKDF (reference sequence). This CDR3 spans 14 amino acids. The V and J ends lost 0 bases and 1 base respectively, with 3 bases between them. The CDR3 protein is CATSREQNTGELFF. The CDR3 DNA is TGTGCCACCAGCAGAGAACAGAACACCGGGGAGCTGTTTTTT. Together with reference TRBV15 and TRBJ2-2, the CDR3 gives the full variable domain: DAMVIQNPRYQVTQFGKPVTLSCSQTLNHNVMYWYQQKSSQAPKLLFHYYDKDFNNEADTPDNFQSRRPNTSFCFLDIRSPGLGDTAMYLCATSREQNTGELFFGEGSRLTVL.

This chain links TRBV5-1 with TRBJ2-6; D is uncertain. This CDR3 comprises 17 residues. The germline CDR1 and CDR2 sequences are SGHRS and YFSETQ. V was pared by 4 bases and J by 0 bases, with 14 bases between. The CDR3 here is CASSLTQVLSGANVLTF. Here the CDR3 DNA reads TGCGCCAGCAGCCTCACTCAGGTCCTCTCTGGGGCCAACGTCCTGACTTTC.

The chain employs TRBV30 and TRBJ1-1; D not certain. Trimming stripped 2 bases from V and 7 bases from J, with 20 bases between. Germline V gives CDR1 GTSNPN, CDR2 SVGIG (reference sequence). The CDR3 runs 15 residues. DNA of the CDR3: TGTGCCTGGAGTTTCGGAAGGGCGCGGAGAGGTGAAGCTTTCTTT. As protein: CAWSFGRARRGEAFF.

V is TRBV4-1 and J is TRBJ2-1, with 9 bases aligning to TRBD2. CDR3 length equals 17 residues. Germline CDR1 MGHRA, CDR2 YSYEKL. With V trimmed by 4 bases and J by 7 bases, 14 bases remained unmatched. This CDR3 is CASSPEPGSGSINEQFF. The CDR3 bases are TGCGCCAGCAGCCCTGAGCCGGGTAGCGGGAGTATTAATGAGCAGTTCTTC.

The chain couples TRBV18 to TRBJ2-3; possibly TRBD2 for D (5 bases). The V gene lost 1 base and the J gene lost 2 bases, with 13 bases spanning the gap. The germline V gene encodes CDR1 KGHSH and CDR2 LQKENI. The CDR3 has 16 amino acids. CDR3 sequence (DNA): TGTGCCAGCTCACCACAAAGCGGTACTTACACAGATACGCAGTATTTT. This codes for CASSPQSGTYTDTQYF.

V and J are TRBV6-5 and TRBJ2-5, with 9 bases that match TRBD1. The CDR3 extends over 14 amino acids. Trimming removed 2 bases from V and 5 bases from J; junction bases left unmatched: 3. Germline lookup yields CDR1 MNHEY and CDR2 SVGAGI. The CDR3 DNA sequence: TGTGCCAGCAGTTACCCCGGACAGGGGGAGACCCAGTACTTC. Protein: CASSYPGQGETQYF.

V gene TRBV27 combines with J gene TRBJ1-5; TRBD1 matches at 7 bases. The V and J ends lost 6 bases and 7 bases, in that order; junction bases with no gene match: 6. Per germline, CDR1 MNHEY and CDR2 SMNVEV (reference sequence). The length of the CDR3 is 13 residues. CDR3 sequence (DNA): TGTGCCAGCAGCGTCAGGGGGGCCCAGCCCCAGCATTTT. It yields the protein CASSVRGAQPQHF.

This clone appeared once. The chain uses TRBV9 and TRBJ2-1, with TRBD2 matching 12 bases. Germline CDR1 SGDLS, CDR2 YYNGEE. The junction had 11 bases not matched to a gene; V was cut back by 0 bases and J by 4 bases. The CDR3 has 19 amino acids. CDR3 coding DNA: TGTGCCAGCAGCGTAGTGGCCCGAACAGGGACTAGCGGGTACAATGAGCAGTTCTTC. Residues: CASSVVARTGTSGYNEQFF.